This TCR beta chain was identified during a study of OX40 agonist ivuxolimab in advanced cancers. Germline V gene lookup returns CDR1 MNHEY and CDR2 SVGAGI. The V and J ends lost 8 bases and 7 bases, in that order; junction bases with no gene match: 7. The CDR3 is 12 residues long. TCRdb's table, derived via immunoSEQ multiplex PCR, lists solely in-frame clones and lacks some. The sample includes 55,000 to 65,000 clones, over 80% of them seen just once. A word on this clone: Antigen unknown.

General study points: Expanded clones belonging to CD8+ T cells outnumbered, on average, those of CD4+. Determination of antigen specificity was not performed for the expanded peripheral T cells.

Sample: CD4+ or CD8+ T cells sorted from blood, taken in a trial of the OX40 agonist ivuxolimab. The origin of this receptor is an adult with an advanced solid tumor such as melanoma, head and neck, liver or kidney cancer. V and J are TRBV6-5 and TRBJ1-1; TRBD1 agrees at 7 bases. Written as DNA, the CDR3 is TGTGCCAGCGGTTCAGGGGGGATTGAAGCTTTCTTT. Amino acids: CASGSGGIEAFF.